This entry describes one T cell receptor beta chain. Its antigen has not been determined. Per-base qualities were not stored, and no clone one base away is much larger. Sequences GTSNPN (CDR1) and SVGIG (CDR2) are obtained from the germline V gene (reference sequence). From cysteine to phenylalanine, the CDR3 is 13 amino acids long. The kept DNA is CDR3 alone, 39 bases in frame from the first base. V is cut back by 5 bases and J by 6 bases, with 9 bases in the junction unmatched. The library was built by means of PCR. DNA from cultured CD4+ T cells was subjected to TCR sequencing with the Oncomine TCR Beta short-read assay at the Johns Hopkins FTIC core. The QIAamp micro DNA kit was used to extract genomic DNA from the cultured CD4+ T cells. The Oncomine TCR Beta libraries from cultured CD4+ T cells were pooled using unique dual indexes and then sequenced on an Illumina iSeq 100. Per the source publication's procedure: Non-productive sequences were removed, and CDR3s not starting with C, not ending with F or W, or shorter than 7 amino acids were discarded. The MANAFEST web application was used to identify antigen-specific clonotypes by comparing peptide-stimulated wells against reference wells and other culture wells. For a clone to be called positive, the clone needed an FDR below 0.05, an odds ratio above 5, and a productive frequency above 0.1% in at least two of three replicate wells. A clonotype was classed as cross-reactive if the clonotype showed significant expansion both in SARS-CoV-2 spike wells and in at least one common cold coronavirus spike condition. CDR3 homology was assessed with Levenshtein distances (stringdist) and unrooted phylogenetic trees (ape) in R version 3.6.1. TCRdb trimmed the raw reads at Q25, called clones with MiXCR and kept productive beta chains. Entries that share a CDR3 protein sequence are merged under the most common genes and DNA. The V and J calls and clone size come from TCRdb's table, not from the authors' own analysis. The sample table contains some 12,000 distinct CDR3 sequences; only one count was recorded for 50% of them. The top ten clones comprise about a fifth of the sample.

The sample belongs to a study of vaccination and CD4 T cells after COVID-19 (dated by TCRdb to between 2020 and 2023). Concerning the study at large: SARS-CoV-2 positivity had been established in the convalescent patients by nasal swab PCR, and mild disease was recorded in some 10 of these patients and severe disease in one. Six males and four females were included in the convalescent cohort, with two Hispanic individuals, seven Caucasians, two Asians and one multiracial person represented. Participants got two doses of the Pfizer-BioNTech BNT162b2 vaccine (n=8) or two doses of the Moderna mRNA-1273 vaccine (n=2). Post-COVID blood samples from convalescent patients were collected a median of roughly 100 days after diagnosis, with a range of 35 to 161 days. The time from the second vaccine dose to post-vaccine blood sampling had a median of roughly 70 days and ranged from about 14 to 250 days. The cultures were stimulated with overlapping spike peptide pools from SARS-CoV-2 and from the common cold coronaviruses HCoV-NL63, HCoV-OC43 and HCoV-229E. In control cultures, a CEFX viral epitope pool was used as positive control, an HIV-1 Nef peptide pool was used as negative control, or no peptide was added. In about 11 COVID-19 convalescent patients and a handful of infection-naive healthy vaccine recipients, the spike-specific CD4+ TCR repertoire before mRNA vaccination was compared with the repertoire after mRNA vaccination. Broad study findings and their caveats: The median number of SARS-CoV-2-reactive clonotypes rose from about 19 after infection to 38 after vaccination, but the change was not significant. The number of convalescent patients in the study was relatively small, and the study did not examine early timepoints following natural infection. Of the vaccine-specific clones in convalescent patients, 304 of 307, or nearly all, reacted only to SARS-CoV-2 spike and did not cross-react with common cold coronaviruses. In convalescent patients, a median approximately 83% of post-vaccine SARS-CoV-2-reactive clones were detected only after vaccination, and vaccine-specific priming was suggested by this finding.

The treatment or condition label for this specimen denotes: 10-day PBMC culture with coronavirus spike peptide pools or control peptides (ViraFEST assay). The ViraFEST assay was used in the study, in which antigen-specific T cells were expanded with peptide pools and expanded clonotypes were subsequently identified by TCR sequencing. The convalescent patients' positive SARS-CoV-2 PCR tests were from March to December 2020, which was before the Alpha, Beta and Delta variants emerged in the United States. Two million PBMCs per well were cultured in IMDM with roughly 4.8% human AB serum and about 9.7 IU/ml IL-2, plus 10 ug/ml peptide pools. On days 3 and 7, half of the culture medium was replaced with fresh IL-2-containing medium. CD4+ T cells were isolated after less than twelve days of culture through negative selection using the EasySep CD4+ T cell isolation kit. Ficoll-Paque Plus gradient centrifugation was used to isolate PBMCs from whole blood, and the isolated PBMCs were then either used fresh or cryopreserved at -140C. Culture conditions were generally each tested in triplicate wells.

Sequences were obtained from CD4+ T cells from blood, cultured in vitro. The rearrangement joined TRBV30 to TRBJ2-7, with TRBD1 matching 8 junction bases. This receptor was identified in a human donor who had recovered from COVID-19. The sequenced DNA is TGTGCCTGGGGAGGGGACAGGCGAGGCGAGCAGTACTTC. Its amino acids are CAWGGDRRGEQYF.